These T cell receptor beta chains were read from a single sample in a study of cytomegalovirus exposure and HLA in healthy donors. Data came from immunoSEQ multiplex PCR; TCRdb stores just in-frame clones and leaves some out. The table has 75,000 to 95,000 clones, roughly 78% seen once. What was sequenced was PBMCs. The source of these receptors is a male donor in good health and CMV-seropositive. CDR3s include the opening cysteine and the closing phenylalanine or tryptophan. A D gene is named only where the DNA matches it firmly. Where a row states a size, it is once, few, many or the class of an expanded clone; other rows omit it.

TRBJ1-5 | TRBV27 | TRBD1 | NA | TGTGCCAGCAGTCCACAGGGGGCCCCGAGCAATCAGCCCCAGCATTTT | CASSPQGAPSNQPQHF
TRBJ1-6 | TRBV19 | TRBD1 | NA | TGTGCCAGTATTCGAACAGGGGTTAATTCACCCCTCCACTTT | CASIRTGVNSPLHF
TRBJ2-3 | TRBV2 | NA | NA | TGTGCCAGCGGCTCCGGACTATCCGGGAGCACAGATACGCAGTATTTT | CASGSGLSGSTDTQYF
TRBJ1-2 | TRBV4-1 | NA | NA | TGCGCCAGCAGCCCCGTAGGGGCTAACTATGGCTACACCTTC | CASSPVGANYGYTF
TRBJ2-7 | TRBV28 | NA | NA | TGTGCCAGCAGTTCGCGATTAGAGGCGTCCTACGAGCAGTACTTC | CASSSRLEASYEQYF
TRBJ2-2 | TRBV9 | TRBD2 | NA | TGTGCCAGCAGCACCAGACTAGCGGGGGGGCGGACCGGGGAGCTGTTTTTT | CASSTRLAGGRTGELFF
TRBJ1-1 | TRBV6-4 | NA | NA | TGTGCCAGCTTAGCCCGACGGAACATGAACACTGAAGCTTTCTTT | CASLARRNMNTEAFF
TRBJ1-5 | TRBV27 | NA | NA | TGTGCCAGTTCAGACAGATCTAGCAATCAGCCCCAGCATTTT | CASSDRSSNQPQHF
TRBJ2-7 | TRBV27 | TRBD2 | NA | TGTGCCAGCAGTGCGGGAGTCGCCTACGAGCAGTACTTC | CASSAGVAYEQYF
TRBJ1-5 | TRBV19 | TRBD1 | NA | TGTGCCAGTACCCTGGGGAGCCAGGGGGGTCAGCCCCAGCATTTT | CASTLGSQGGQPQHF
TRBJ1-3 | TRBV6-5 | NA | NA | TGTGCCAGCAGTTACTCGAAACCCGGCTCTGGAAACACCATATATTTT | CASSYSKPGSGNTIYF
TRBJ2-3 | TRBV5-1 | TRBD1 | NA | TGCGCCAGCAGCAACGGGCACCGGGACAGGTCCACAGATACGCAGTATTTT | CASSNGHRDRSTDTQYF
TRBJ1-4 | TRBV2 | NA | NA | TGTGCCAGCACACGGACAGCTACTAATGAAAAACTGTTTTTT | CASTRTATNEKLFF
TRBJ1-2 | TRBV10-3 | TRBD1 | NA | TGTGCCATCAGTGAGTCGGGACAGGGCGTCTATGGCTACACCTTC | CAISESGQGVYGYTF
TRBJ2-1 | TRBV5-1 | NA | NA | TGCGCCAGCAGCTTGGTGGCGGGCTCCTACAATGAGCAGTTCTTC | CASSLVAGSYNEQFF
TRBJ2-3 | TRBV5-3 | NA | NA | TGTGCCAGAAGCTTGGGAGACACCAATTACACAGATACGCAGTATTTT | CARSLGDTNYTDTQYF
TRBJ1-2 | TRBV30 | NA | once | TGTGCCTGGACCCGGGGGGGGATCGACTATGGCTACACCTTC | CAWTRGGIDYGYTF
TRBJ1-4 | TRBV5-1 | TRBD1 | once | TGCGCCAGCAGCGCCGGGACAGGGGGCTTCGGTAATGAAAAACTGTTTTTT | CASSAGTGGFGNEKLFF
TRBJ1-3 | TRBV5-1 | NA | NA | TGCGCCAGCAGCTTGGTAGGGGGAACTGCTGGAAACACCATATATTTT | CASSLVGGTAGNTIYF
TRBJ2-3 | TRBV6-5 | TRBD1 | NA | TGTGCCAGCAGTTACGGACAGGGGGTGAGAGATACGCAGTATTTT | CASSYGQGVRDTQYF
TRBJ2-1 | TRBV4-2 | TRBD2 | NA | TGTGCCAGCAGCCTGGGGGGTGGGACTAGCGGACACAATGAGCAGTTCTTC | CASSLGGGTSGHNEQFF
TRBJ2-1 | TRBV11-2 | TRBD2 | NA | TGTGCCAGCAGCGGGGGGGTAGCCTACAATGAGCAGTTCTTC | CASSGGVAYNEQFF
TRBJ2-7 | TRBV10-1 | TRBD2 | NA | TGCGCCAGTTCTAGCGGAGGAACCTACGAGCAGTACTTC | CASSSGGTYEQYF
TRBJ1-1 | TRBV5-1 | NA | NA | TGCGCCAGCAGGCTGACAGGAAGTGAGGCTGAAGCTTTCTTT | CASRLTGSEAEAFF
TRBJ1-4 | TRBV28 | NA | few | TGTGCCAGCCGGCGGGGGGCGAGTGAAAAACTGTTTTTT | CASRRGASEKLFF
TRBJ1-2 | TRBV19 | NA | NA | TGTGCCAGTATGGGACGGGGGGAAGCTAACTATGGCTACACCTTC | CASMGRGEANYGYTF
TRBJ2-1 | TRBV15 | TRBD2 | NA | TGTGCCACCAGCAGAGATCTGCTAGCGGGGGCCGGGGGGGAGCAGTTCTTC | CATSRDLLAGAGGEQFF
TRBJ1-6 | TRBV19 | NA | NA | TGTGCCAGTAGTGCCAAGGGCCGGGGAGAAAGTTCACCCCTCCACTTT | CASSAKGRGESSPLHF
TRBJ2-2 | TRBV7-9 | NA | NA | TGTGCCAGCAGCTCAACTACAGGGTGGGTTGATACCGGGGAGCTGTTTTTT | CASSSTTGWVDTGELFF
TRBJ2-7 | TRBV2 | NA | NA | TGTGCCAGCAGTGAACCGGGATTTTCCATGGACGAGCAGTACTTC | CASSEPGFSMDEQYF
TRBJ1-5 | TRBV28 | NA | few | TGTGCCAGCAGTTCCCCCCCGGGGTGGATGGATCAGCCCCAGCATTTT | CASSSPPGWMDQPQHF
TRBJ1-4 | TRBV19 | NA | NA | TGTGCCAGTAGTATAGACAGCGTCGGAAAAAATGACAAACTGTTTTTT | CASSIDSVGKNDKLFF
TRBJ2-7 | TRBV12-1 | NA | NA | TGTGCCAGCACAGGGGAACCCTACGAGCAGTACTTC | CASTGEPYEQYF
TRBJ2-7 | TRBV7-9 | NA | few | TGTGCCAGCAGCCAAACGACAGCCTCCAAGGGGGAGCAGTACTTC | CASSQTTASKGEQYF
TRBJ2-3 | TRBV10-2 | TRBD1 | NA | TGCGCCAGCAGTGAGGGGCCGGGACAGGGGGGAGATACGCAGTATTTT | CASSEGPGQGGDTQYF
TRBJ2-7 | TRBV4-2 | TRBD1 | NA | TGTGCCAGCAGCCAAGGAAATAGTCACGGGACAGGGGGCTATAAGTACGAGCAGTACTTC | CASSQGNSHGTGGYKYEQYF
TRBJ2-1 | TRBV29-1 | TRBD2 | NA | TGCAGCGTTTCAGCGGCTAGCGGAGGGTGGTATTACAATGAGCAGTTCTTC | CSVSAASGGWYYNEQFF
TRBJ2-2 | TRBV5-1 | TRBD1 | NA | TGCGCCAGCAGCCCCCGGGACAGGGGGATCACCGGGGAGCTGTTTTTT | CASSPRDRGITGELFF
TRBJ2-7 | TRBV18 | TRBD2 | NA | TGTGCCAGCTCACCTCGGGCTAGCGGCTACGAGCAGTACTTC | CASSPRASGYEQYF
TRBJ2-1 | TRBV5-1 | NA | NA | TGCGCCAGCAGCTTTCTAGGAGATTCCTACAATGAGCAGTTCTTC | CASSFLGDSYNEQFF
TRBJ2-7 | TRBV2 | NA | NA | TGTGCCAGCAGTGCGACAGTCTCCTACGAGCAGTACTTC | CASSATVSYEQYF
TRBJ2-7 | TRBV11-2 | TRBD1 | once | TGTGCCAGCAGCTTATTAGCGGGACAGGGGGGAGAGCAGTACTTC | CASSLLAGQGGEQYF
TRBJ2-7 | TRBV5-8 | NA | once | TGTGCCAGCAGCTTGGATCGGGGCCGGGGGGCCGAGCAGTACTTC | CASSLDRGRGAEQYF
TRBJ2-7 | TRBV6-1 | TRBD1 | NA | TGTGCCAGCAGTCAGGGGAGGACAGGGGGGTCCGAGCAGTACTTC | CASSQGRTGGSEQYF
TRBJ2-6 | TRBV7-9 | NA | few | TGTGCCAGCAGCTTACACTCCCCCGACTCTGGGGCCAACGTCCTGACTTTC | CASSLHSPDSGANVLTF
TRBJ2-2 | TRBV9 | NA | NA | TGTGCCAGCAGCGTACTTCTCGGGGGACCCGGGGAGCTGTTTTTT | CASSVLLGGPGELFF